The clone carrying this T cell receptor (beta chain) was found many times. Germline CDR1 and CDR2: MNHEY and SVGAGI. V lost 0 bases and J 6 bases, leaving 8 bases between the germline ends. There are 13 residues in the CDR3. The data were obtained in a study of human T cells and chemical hapten exposure. On the study more broadly: Researchers reported sensitizing a roughly 2 cm by roughly 2 cm upper inner arm skin site with 2% DPC.

Via MiXCR, TCRdb re-called the RACE reads, giving one row per CDR3 protein. The sample has about 82,000 distinct CDR3 sequences; roughly 13% are singletons. As to time point: patch test 3, about 24 weeks after DPC sensitization. Regarding treatment: therapeutic diphenylcyclopropenone sensitization with weekly scalp DPC. Patients had alopecia, were aged 18 to 70, and were not pregnant. This receptor was identified in a woman between 45 and 60 years old with alopecia areata. Some clones in this sample may be carry-over from other donors' samples. The V call is TRBV6-5, the J call TRBJ1-2, with unresolved D. The input for sequencing was whole blood, taken in connection with sensitization to the hapten diphenylcyclopropenone (DPC). DNA of the CDR3: TGTGCCAGCAGTTACTCTTACGAGGATGGCTACACCTTC. This codes for CASSYSYEDGYTF.